This TCR beta chain is drawn from a study of T cell responses to AZD1222 COVID-19 vaccine. The study's findings and limits: Baseline testing showed seropositivity in only six or seven AZD1222 recipients. The study sampled repertoires only after the peak T cell response.

The data were produced by immunoSEQ multiplex PCR, yet TCRdb's version contains in-frame clones alone and is incomplete. The sample has 100,000 to 150,000 clones; around 89% are singletons. Germline V gene lookup returns CDR1 MGHRA and CDR2 YSYEKL. This CDR3 spans 14 amino acids. Trimming cost V 1 base and J 1 base; bases outside gene matches: 1. On this clone: Its cognate antigen is unknown.

The TCR comes from an adult in good health. The chain joins TRBV4-1 to TRBJ2-7; the match to TRBD1 covers 7 bases. The sample here was peripheral blood, taken on day 0 of AZD1222 vaccination. Written as DNA, the CDR3 is TGCGCCAGCAGCCAAGGACAGGGTTCCTACGAGCAGTACTTC. It codes for CASSQGQGSYEQYF.